This T cell receptor (beta chain) was sequenced in a study of blood T cell repertoires in COVID-19. Using immunoSEQ multiplex PCR, the repertoire was profiled, and TCRdb retains in-frame clones only, with some absent. The sample has 200,000 to 250,000 clones, 70% to 85% seen once. Sequenced sample: PBMCs or T cells enriched from blood (not recorded which). The TCR sequence derives from a man aged 35 to 55 who had recovered from COVID-19.

CDR3 residues: CASSWGLAISYEQYF. The CDR3 nucleotides are TGCGCCAGCAGCTGGGGACTAGCGATATCCTACGAGCAGTACTTC. This chain uses TRBV5-1 with TRBJ2-7; 10 positions match TRBD2. Germline CDR1 and CDR2: SGHRS and YFSETQ. The CDR3 totals 15 residues. Trimming removed 3 bases from V and 1 base from J; junction bases left unmatched: 4.